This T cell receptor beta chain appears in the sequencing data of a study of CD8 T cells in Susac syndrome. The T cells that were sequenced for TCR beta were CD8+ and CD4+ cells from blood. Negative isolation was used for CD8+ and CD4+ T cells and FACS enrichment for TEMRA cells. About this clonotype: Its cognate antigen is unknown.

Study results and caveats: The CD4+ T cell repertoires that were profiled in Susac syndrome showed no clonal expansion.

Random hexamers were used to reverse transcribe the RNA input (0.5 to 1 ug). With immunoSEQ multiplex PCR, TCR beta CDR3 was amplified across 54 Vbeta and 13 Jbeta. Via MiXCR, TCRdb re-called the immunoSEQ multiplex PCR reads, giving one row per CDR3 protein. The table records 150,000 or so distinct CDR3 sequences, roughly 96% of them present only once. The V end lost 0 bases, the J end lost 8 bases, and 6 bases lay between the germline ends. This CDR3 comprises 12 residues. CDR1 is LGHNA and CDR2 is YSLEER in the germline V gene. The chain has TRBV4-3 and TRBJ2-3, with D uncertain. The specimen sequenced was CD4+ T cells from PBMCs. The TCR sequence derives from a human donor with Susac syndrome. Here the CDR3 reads CASSQDRGTQYF. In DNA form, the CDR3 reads TGCGCCAGCAGCCAAGATCGCGGTACGCAGTATTTT.